The clone carrying this T cell receptor (beta chain) was recorded a few times. With a J-beta primer mix and a sample-barcoded 5' primer, a second PCR ran roughly 6 to 12 cycles. TCRdb ran MiXCR on the 5' RACE reads and lists one entry per CDR3 protein. Of fewer than 2 million distinct CDR3 sequences in the sample, more than 35% were seen once. This specimen comes from a study of blood T cells in healthy people across ages. Germline CDR1 and CDR2: LNHNV and YYDKDF (reference sequence). This CDR3 spans 13 amino acids. V lost 1 base, J lost 12 bases, and 15 bases lay in between. The chain couples TRBV15 to TRBJ1-1; D is ambiguous. What was sequenced was blood. This sequence was found in a human donor in good health. The CDR3, as DNA: TGTGCCACCAGCAGAGTTTCAGGCCCAAGACCTTTCTTT. It specifies CATSRVSGPRPFF. The whole variable domain, filled in from reference TRBV15 and TRBJ1-1, reads DAMVIQNPRYQVTQFGKPVTLSCSQTLNHNVMYWYQQKSSQAPKLLFHYYDKDFNNEADTPDNFQSRRPNTSFCFLDIRSPGLGDTAMYLCATSRVSGPRPFFGQGTRLTVV.